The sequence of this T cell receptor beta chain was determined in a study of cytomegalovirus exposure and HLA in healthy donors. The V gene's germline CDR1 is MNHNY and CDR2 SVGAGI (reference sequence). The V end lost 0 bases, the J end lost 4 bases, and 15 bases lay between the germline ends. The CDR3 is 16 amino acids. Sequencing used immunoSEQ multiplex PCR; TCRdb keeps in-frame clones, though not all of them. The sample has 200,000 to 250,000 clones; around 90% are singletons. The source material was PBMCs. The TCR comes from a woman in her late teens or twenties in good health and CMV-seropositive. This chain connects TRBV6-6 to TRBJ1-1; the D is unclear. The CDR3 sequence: CASSYSSGSGLTEAFF. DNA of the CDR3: TGTGCCAGCAGTTACTCATCAGGAAGTGGTCTCACTGAAGCTTTCTTT.